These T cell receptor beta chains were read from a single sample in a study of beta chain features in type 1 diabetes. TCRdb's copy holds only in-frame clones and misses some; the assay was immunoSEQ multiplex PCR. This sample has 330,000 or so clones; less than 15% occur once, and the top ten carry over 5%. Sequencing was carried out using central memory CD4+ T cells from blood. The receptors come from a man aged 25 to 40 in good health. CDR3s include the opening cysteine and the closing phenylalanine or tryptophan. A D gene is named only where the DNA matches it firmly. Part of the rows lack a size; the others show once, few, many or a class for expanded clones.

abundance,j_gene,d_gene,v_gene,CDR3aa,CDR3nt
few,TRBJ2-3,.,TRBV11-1,CASSRLKRDTDTQYF,TGTGCCAGCAGCCGTCTCAAGAGGGACACAGATACGCAGTATTTT
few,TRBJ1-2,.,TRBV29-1,CSVEGQGLVGYTF,TGCAGCGTTGAAGGGCAGGGCCTGGTTGGCTACACCTTC
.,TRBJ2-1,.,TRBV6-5,CATRLVDEQFF,TGTGCCACTAGACTTGTGGATGAGCAGTTCTTC
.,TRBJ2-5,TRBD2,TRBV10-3,CAIRNSGGQETQYF,TGTGCCATCCGGAATAGCGGGGGACAAGAGACCCAGTACTTC
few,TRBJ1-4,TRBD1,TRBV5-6,CASSLARGIREKLFF,TGTGCCAGCAGCTTGGCCAGGGGGATTCGCGAAAAACTGTTTTTT
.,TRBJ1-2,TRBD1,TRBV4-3,CASSPGQGLNGYTF,TGCGCCAGCAGCCCCGGACAGGGTTTGAATGGCTACACCTTC
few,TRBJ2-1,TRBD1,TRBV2,CASSDFPRQGTYNEQFF,TGTGCCAGCAGTGATTTCCCGAGACAGGGGACCTACAATGAGCAGTTCTTC
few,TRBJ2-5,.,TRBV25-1,CASNDRWGETQYF,TGTGCCAGCAATGACAGGTGGGGAGAGACCCAGTACTTC
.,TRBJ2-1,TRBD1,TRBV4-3,CASSQFPQGPTNEQFF,TGCGCCAGCAGCCAATTTCCACAGGGGCCCACCAATGAGCAGTTCTTC
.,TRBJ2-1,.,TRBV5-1,CASSLTAGSFAEQFF,TGCGCCAGCAGCTTAACGGCGGGATCATTCGCTGAGCAGTTCTTC
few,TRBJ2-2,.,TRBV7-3,CASSRGGGSSGELFF,TGTGCCAGCAGCCGAGGTGGAGGGTCGTCCGGGGAGCTGTTTTTT
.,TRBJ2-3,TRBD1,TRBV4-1,CASSPLDRGPDTQYF,TGCGCCAGCAGCCCGCTGGACAGGGGGCCGGATACGCAGTATTTT
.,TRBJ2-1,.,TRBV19,CASNHRGGNEQFF,TGTGCCAGTAACCACAGGGGAGGAAATGAGCAGTTCTTC
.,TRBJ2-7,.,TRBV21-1,CASLKRRGGPTYSYEQYF,TGTGCCAGCCTAAAAAGAAGGGGCGGCCCAACTTACAGCTACGAGCAGTACTTC
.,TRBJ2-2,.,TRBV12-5,CASVASVGIESRELFF,TGTGCTAGTGTGGCCTCCGTAGGGATCGAATCCAGGGAGCTGTTTTTT
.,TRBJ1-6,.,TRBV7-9,CASSLSSALGAMALHF,TGTGCCAGCAGCTTAAGTTCGGCCCTGGGGGCCATGGCCCTCCACTTT
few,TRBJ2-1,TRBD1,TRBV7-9,CASSPGTGGQEFF,TGTGCCAGCAGCCCGGGGACAGGGGGCCAAGAGTTCTTC
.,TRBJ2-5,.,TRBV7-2,CASSQGLGVETQYF,TGCGCCAGCAGCCAAGGCTTGGGGGTGGAGACCCAGTACTTC
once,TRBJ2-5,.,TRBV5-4,CASSLGGTVETQYF,TGTGCCAGCAGCTTGGGAGGTACGGTGGAGACCCAGTACTTC
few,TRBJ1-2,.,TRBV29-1,CSFREQGGGYTF,TGCAGCTTCCGGGAACAGGGAGGTGGCTACACCTTC
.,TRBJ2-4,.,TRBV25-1,CASSSTNIQYF,TGTGCCAGCAGTTCGACAAACATTCAGTACTTC
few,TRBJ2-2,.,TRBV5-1,CASSPGNTGELFF,TGCGCCAGCAGCCCAGGGAACACCGGGGAGCTGTTTTTT
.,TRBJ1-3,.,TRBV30,CAWSVNSGNTIYF,TGTGCCTGGAGTGTTAATTCGGGAAACACCATATATTTT
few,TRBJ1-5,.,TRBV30,CAWDRNDQPQHF,TGTGCCTGGGACAGGAACGATCAGCCCCAGCATTTT
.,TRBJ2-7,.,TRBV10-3,CAISDGGGIYEQYF,TGTGCCATCAGTGACGGAGGGGGTATCTACGAGCAGTACTTC
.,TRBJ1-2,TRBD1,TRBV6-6,CASSPGGAFDGYTF,TGTGCCAGCAGTCCAGGGGGCGCTTTTGATGGCTACACCTTC
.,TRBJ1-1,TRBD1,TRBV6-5,CASSLHRGRGTEAFF,TGTGCCAGCAGTCTACACAGGGGGCGCGGGACTGAAGCTTTCTTT
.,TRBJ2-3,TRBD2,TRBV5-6,CASSFQTPGGSDTQYF,TGTGCCAGCAGCTTCCAGACTCCGGGGGGTTCAGATACGCAGTATTTT
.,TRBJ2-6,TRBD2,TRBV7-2,CASSLAGGGASGANVLTF,TGTGCCAGCAGCTTAGCGGGCGGGGGGGCCTCTGGGGCCAACGTCCTGACTTTC
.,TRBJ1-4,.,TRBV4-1,CASSQDLINEKLFF,TGCGCCAGCAGCCAAGATCTGATTAATGAAAAACTGTTTTTT
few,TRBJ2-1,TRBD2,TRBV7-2,CASSGGASGRYEQFF,TGTGCCAGCTCAGGGGGGGCTAGCGGGAGGTATGAGCAGTTCTTC
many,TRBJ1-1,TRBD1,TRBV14,CASSRWTGRNTEAFF,TGTGCCAGCAGCCGGTGGACAGGGCGGAACACTGAAGCTTTCTTT
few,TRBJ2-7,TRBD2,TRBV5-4,CATLQAGGNEQYF,TGTGCCACCCTTCAAGCGGGGGGCAACGAGCAGTACTTC
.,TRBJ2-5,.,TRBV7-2,CASSKGRQETQYF,TGTGCCAGCAGCAAGGGACGGCAAGAGACCCAGTACTTC
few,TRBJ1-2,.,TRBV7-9,CASSLLSGGDGRGYTF,TGTGCCAGCAGCTTACTCAGTGGGGGAGACGGCCGTGGCTACACCTTC
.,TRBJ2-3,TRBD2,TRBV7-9,CASSLGTPSGGPSNTQYF,TGTGCCAGCAGCTTAGGGACTCCTAGCGGGGGCCCATCAAATACGCAGTATTTT
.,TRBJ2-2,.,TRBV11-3,CASSLDTTGELFF,TGTGCCAGCAGCTTAGATACCACCGGGGAGCTGTTTTTT